A single sample gave rise to the 14 T cell receptor beta chains below, sequenced in a study of T cells in Graves' hyperthyroidism and ophthalmopathy. RNA transcripts served as the template for amplifying TCR beta CDR3 regions. A set of HTBI primers served as the primers for a first-round RT-PCR of the TCR CDR3. TCRdb recomputed calls from the multiplex PCR reads with MiXCR, one row per CDR3 protein. The sample yields about 560,000 distinct CDR3 sequences, 16% seen once. Input material: blood. All receptors come from a woman aged 18-29 years with Graves' hyperthyroidism.

This clonotype has a count of ten or more. The chain has TRBV7-9 and TRBJ1-1, with 8 bases fitting TRBD1. Germline CDR1 and CDR2: SEHNR and FQNEAQ (reference sequence). Losses at the gene ends were 5 bases for V and 0 bases for J; bases not matched to a gene: 5. The CDR3 consists of 15 residues. CDR3 sequence reads: CASSIGTGMNTEAFF. CDR3 DNA: TGTGCCAGCAGCATAGGGACAGGTATGAACACTGAAGCTTTCTTT.

This clonotype was counted ten times or more. V usage is TRBV4-1 and J usage is TRBJ1-1; 8 bases fit TRBD1. J gave up 6 bases and V 4 bases, and 4 bases lay outside the gene matches. The CDR3 runs to 13 residues. CDR1 and CDR2 (germline): MGHRA, YSYEKL. The CDR3 bases are TGCGCCAGCAGCCCGACAGGGGTGGCTGAAGCTTTCTTT. Its translation: CASSPTGVAEAFF.

J is TRBJ1-1 and V is TRBV9; D unresolved. Germline-derived CDR1 and CDR2 are SGDLS and YYNGEE. This CDR3 region has 13 residues. Trimming pared 0 bases from V and 0 bases from J, leaving 3 bases between. The CDR3 nucleotides read TGTGCCAGCAGCGTAGTAGTGAACACTGAAGCTTTCTTT. Amino acid sequence: CASSVVVNTEAFF.

About this clonotype: A much larger clonotype is one base distant, so this may be a read error. V usage is TRBV12-3 or TRBV12-4 and J usage is TRBJ2-4; maybe TRBD1 (6 bases). The CDR3 extends over 13 amino acids. V lost 7 bases and J lost 12, with 19 bases in between. As DNA, the CDR3 is TGTGCCAGCACCGAAAGTGTCGGGGACACTCAGTACTTC. As protein: CASTESVGDTQYF.

This rearrangement joins TRBV2 to TRBJ2-1, with 12 positions matching TRBD2. Trimming removed 4 bases from V and 10 bases from J; junction bases left unmatched: 8. CDR3 length: 15 amino acids. Per the germline V gene, CDR1 is SNHLY and CDR2 is FYNNEI. The CDR3 nucleotides are TGTGCCAGCAGTGGTTGGACTAGCGGGATGGAGGAGCAGTTCTTC. Translation: CASSGWTSGMEEQFF.

This chain connects TRBV6-1 to TRBJ2-6; tentatively, D is TRBD1 (6 bases). Looked up from germline, CDR1 is MNHNS and CDR2 is SASEGT. The CDR3 contains 16 residues. Trimming took 5 bases from V and 3 from J, leaving 14 bases between them. The CDR3 DNA reads TGTGCCAGCAGTTCCCGACAGGTATTTGGGGCCAACGTCCTGACTTTC. This translates into CASSSRQVFGANVLTF.

This clonotype was observed at least ten times. The chain joins TRBV5-1 to TRBJ2-1; maybe TRBD2 (5 bases). The germline V gene encodes CDR1 SGHRS and CDR2 YFSETQ. Trimming stripped 0 bases from V and 6 bases from J, with 19 bases between. The CDR3 has 17 amino acids. CDR3 in DNA: TGCGCCAGCAGCTTGGTCATCTCCACCCACCGGGGCAATGAGCAGTTCTTC. This codes for CASSLVISTHRGNEQFF.

The chain combines TRBV20-1 with TRBJ2-7, with a weak D call TRBD2 (5 bases). This CDR3 spans 15 amino acids. The germline V gene encodes CDR1 DFQATT and CDR2 SNEGSKA (reference sequence). V lost 2 bases to trimming and J lost 2 bases, with 16 bases between them. CDR3 nucleotide sequence: TGCAGTGCTAGACCGGACCTTGAGGGCCCCTACGAGCAGTACTTC. It is translated as CSARPDLEGPYEQYF.

Only a few counts were recorded for this clonotype. This chain uses TRBV6-1 with TRBJ2-2; D may correspond to TRBD1 or TRBD2 (5 bases each). CDR1 MNHNS and CDR2 SASEGT come from the germline V gene. V was cut by 5 bases and J by 11 bases, with 24 bases left in between. This CDR3 has 16 amino acids. CDR3 amino acids: CASSLAGRGGGFELFF. The CDR3, as DNA: TGTGCCAGCAGTTTGGCTGGTAGGGGTGGAGGTTTTGAGCTGTTTTTT.

This clonotype was picked up many times. The chain couples TRBV7-3 to TRBJ2-1; no reliable D call. Trimming left V 1 base short and J 3 bases short, with 4 bases between. CDR3 size: 13 residues. Germline V lookup: CDR1 SGHTA, CDR2 FQGTGA. The CDR3 bases are TGTGCCAGCAGCTTAAATGGCTACAATGAGCAGTTCTTC. Encoded protein: CASSLNGYNEQFF.

This clonotype came up many times. The gene calls are TRBV20-1 and TRBJ2-7; D is uncertain. This CDR3 is built from 12 residues. Deletions cut 5 bases from V and 1 base from J, with 9 bases between. Germline CDR1 is DFQATT and CDR2 is SNEGSKA (reference sequence). This chain's CDR3 is CSASTYSYEQYF. The DNA for the CDR3 is TGCAGTGCTTCGACATATTCCTACGAGCAGTACTTC.

This clonotype turned up a few times. The chain links TRBV6-5 to TRBJ1-5; D is unresolved. Germline loops: CDR1 MNHEY, CDR2 SVGAGI. V was cut by 0 bases and J by 2 bases, with 8 bases left in between. The CDR3 extends over 15 amino acids. The CDR3 loop reads CASSYSGMGNQPQHF. CDR3 in DNA: TGTGCCAGCAGTTACTCAGGGATGGGCAATCAGCCCCAGCATTTT.

Of note for this clonotype: The CDR3 ends on some other residue instead of the conserved phenylalanine or tryptophan, so this is likely a read error. The CDR3 region is CASSYGRGITEAFL. As DNA, the CDR3 is TGTGCCAGCAGTTACGGCAGGGGGATCACTGAAGCTTTCCTT. The chain uses TRBV6-5 and TRBJ1-1; 7 nucleotides match TRBD1. V shed 2 bases and J 4 bases; nucleotides not matched to a gene: 4. This CDR3 has 14 amino acids. The germline gives CDR1 MNHEY, CDR2 SVGAGI.

This clonotype has a count of ten or more. V usage is TRBV20-1 and J usage is TRBJ1-3, with D possibly matching TRBD1 (6 bases). From germline, CDR1 is DFQATT and CDR2 SNEGSKA (reference sequence). The CDR3 has 15 residues. V shed 6 bases and J shed 4 bases, with 19 bases lying between them. CDR3 sequence (DNA): TGCAGTGCCCCAAGGGGCGGGGGGCTGGGAAACACCATATATTTT. Amino acid sequence: CSAPRGGGLGNTIYF.